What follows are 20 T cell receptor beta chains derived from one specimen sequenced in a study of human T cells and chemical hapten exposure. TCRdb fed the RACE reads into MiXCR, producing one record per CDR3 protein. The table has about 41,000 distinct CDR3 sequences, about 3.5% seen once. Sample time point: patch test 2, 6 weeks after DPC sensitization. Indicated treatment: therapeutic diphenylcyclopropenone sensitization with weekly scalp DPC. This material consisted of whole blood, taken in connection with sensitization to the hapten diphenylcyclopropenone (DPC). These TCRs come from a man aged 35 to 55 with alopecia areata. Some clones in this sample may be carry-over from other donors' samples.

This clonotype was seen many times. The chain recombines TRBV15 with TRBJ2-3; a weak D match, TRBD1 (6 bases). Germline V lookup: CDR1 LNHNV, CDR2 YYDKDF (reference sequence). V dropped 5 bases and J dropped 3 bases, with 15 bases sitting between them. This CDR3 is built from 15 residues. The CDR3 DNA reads TGTGCCACCAGCCTCGAAGGGGGTTTGACAGATACGCAGTATTTT. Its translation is CATSLEGGLTDTQYF.

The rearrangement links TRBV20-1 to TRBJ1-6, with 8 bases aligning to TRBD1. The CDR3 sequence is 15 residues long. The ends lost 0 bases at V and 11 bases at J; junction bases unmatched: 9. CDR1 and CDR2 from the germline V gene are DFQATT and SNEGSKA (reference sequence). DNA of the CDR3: TGCAGTGCTAGAGATCGGTTTACAGGGGGGCCACCCCTCCACTTT. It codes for CSARDRFTGGPPLHF.

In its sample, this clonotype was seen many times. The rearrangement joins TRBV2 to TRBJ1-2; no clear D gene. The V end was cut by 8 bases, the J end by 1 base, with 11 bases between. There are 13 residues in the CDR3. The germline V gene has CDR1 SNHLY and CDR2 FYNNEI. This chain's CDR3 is CASLGGINYGYTF. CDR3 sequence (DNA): TGTGCCAGCTTAGGAGGCATTAACTATGGCTACACCTTC. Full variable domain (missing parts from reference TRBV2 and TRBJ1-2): EPEVTQTPSHQVTQMGQEVILRCVPISNHLYFYWYRQILGQKVEFLVSFYNNEISEKSEIFDDQFSVERPDGSNFTLKIRSTKLEDSAMYFCASLGGINYGYTFGSGTRLTVV.

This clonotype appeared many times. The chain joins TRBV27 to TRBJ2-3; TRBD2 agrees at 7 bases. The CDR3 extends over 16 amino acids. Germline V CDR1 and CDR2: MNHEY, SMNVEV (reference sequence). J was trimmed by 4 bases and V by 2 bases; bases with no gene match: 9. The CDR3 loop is CASSLAGDYFADTQYF. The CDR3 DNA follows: TGTGCCAGCAGTTTAGCGGGAGACTATTTCGCAGATACGCAGTATTTT.

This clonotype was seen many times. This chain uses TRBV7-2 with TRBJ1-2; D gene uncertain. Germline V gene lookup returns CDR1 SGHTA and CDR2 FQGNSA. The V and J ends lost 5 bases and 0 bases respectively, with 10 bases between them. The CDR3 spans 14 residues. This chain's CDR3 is CASSVGTANYGYTF. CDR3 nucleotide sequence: TGTGCCAGCAGCGTGGGAACAGCTAACTATGGCTACACCTTC.

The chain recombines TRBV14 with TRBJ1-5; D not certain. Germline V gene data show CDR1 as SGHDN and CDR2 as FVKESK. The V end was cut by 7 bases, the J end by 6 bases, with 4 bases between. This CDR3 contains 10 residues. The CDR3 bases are TGTGCCAGCATGAGTCAGCCCCAGCATTTT. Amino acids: CASMSQPQHF.

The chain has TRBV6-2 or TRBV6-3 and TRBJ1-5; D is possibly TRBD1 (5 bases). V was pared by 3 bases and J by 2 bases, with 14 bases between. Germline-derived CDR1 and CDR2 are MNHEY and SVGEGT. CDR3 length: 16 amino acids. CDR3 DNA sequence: TGTGCCAGCAGTTATCGGGACGGACTAGGCAATCAGCCCCAGCATTTT. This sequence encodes CASSYRDGLGNQPQHF.

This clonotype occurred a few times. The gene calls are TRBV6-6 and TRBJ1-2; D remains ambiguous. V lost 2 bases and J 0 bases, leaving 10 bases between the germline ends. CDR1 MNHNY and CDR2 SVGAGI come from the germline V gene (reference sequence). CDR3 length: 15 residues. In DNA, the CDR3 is TGTGCCAGCAGTTACGATTACCCACCTAACTATGGCTACACCTTC. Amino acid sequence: CASSYDYPPNYGYTF.

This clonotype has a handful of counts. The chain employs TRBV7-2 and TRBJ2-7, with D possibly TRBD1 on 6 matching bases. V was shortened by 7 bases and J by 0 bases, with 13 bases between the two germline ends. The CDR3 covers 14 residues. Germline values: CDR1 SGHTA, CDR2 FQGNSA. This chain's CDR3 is CASKPRTASYEQYF. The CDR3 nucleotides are TGTGCCAGCAAGCCCCGGACAGCCTCCTACGAGCAGTACTTC. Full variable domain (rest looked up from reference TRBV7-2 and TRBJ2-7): GAGVSQSPSNKVTEKGKDVELRCDPISGHTALYWYRQSLGQGLEFLIYFQGNSAPDKSGLPSDRFSAERTGGSVSTLTIQRTQQEDSAVYLCASKPRTASYEQYFGPGTRLTVT.

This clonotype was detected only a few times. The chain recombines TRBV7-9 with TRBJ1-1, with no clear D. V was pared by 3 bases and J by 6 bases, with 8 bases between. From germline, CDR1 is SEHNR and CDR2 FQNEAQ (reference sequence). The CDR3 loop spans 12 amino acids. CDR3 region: CASSFLLAEAFF. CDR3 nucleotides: TGTGCCAGCAGCTTCTTGTTGGCTGAAGCTTTCTTT.

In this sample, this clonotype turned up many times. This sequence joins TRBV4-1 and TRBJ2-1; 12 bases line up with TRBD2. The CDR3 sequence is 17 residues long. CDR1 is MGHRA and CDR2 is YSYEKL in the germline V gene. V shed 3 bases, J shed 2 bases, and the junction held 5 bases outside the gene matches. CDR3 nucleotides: TGCGCCAGCAGCCACCCGGGACTAGCGGGCCCCTACAATGAGCAGTTCTTC. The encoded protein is CASSHPGLAGPYNEQFF.

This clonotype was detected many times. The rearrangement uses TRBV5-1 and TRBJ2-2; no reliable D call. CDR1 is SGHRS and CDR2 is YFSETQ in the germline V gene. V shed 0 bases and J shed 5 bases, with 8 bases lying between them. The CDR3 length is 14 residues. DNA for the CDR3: TGCGCCAGCAGCTTGGTAAAGGGAACCGGGGAGCTGTTTTTT. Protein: CASSLVKGTGELFF. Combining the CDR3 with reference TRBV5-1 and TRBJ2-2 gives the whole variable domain KAGVTQTPRYLIKTRGQQVTLSCSPISGHRSVSWYQQTPGQGLQFLFEYFSETQRNKGNFPGRFSGRQFSNSRSEMNVSTLELGDSALYLCASSLVKGTGELFFGEGSRLTVL.

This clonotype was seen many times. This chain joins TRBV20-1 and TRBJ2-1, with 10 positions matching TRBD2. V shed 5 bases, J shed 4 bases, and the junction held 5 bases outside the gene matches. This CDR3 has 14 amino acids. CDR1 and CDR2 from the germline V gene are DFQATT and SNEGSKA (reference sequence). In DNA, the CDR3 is TGCAGTGCTCTGCTAGCGGGAGATTACAATGAGCAGTTCTTC. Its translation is CSALLAGDYNEQFF.

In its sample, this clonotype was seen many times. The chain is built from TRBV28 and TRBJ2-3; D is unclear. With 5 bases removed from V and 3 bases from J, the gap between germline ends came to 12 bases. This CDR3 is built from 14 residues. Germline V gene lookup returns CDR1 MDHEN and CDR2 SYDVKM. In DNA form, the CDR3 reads TGTGCCAGCAGTGCCCTCCTGGTGACAGATACGCAGTATTTT. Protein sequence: CASSALLVTDTQYF.

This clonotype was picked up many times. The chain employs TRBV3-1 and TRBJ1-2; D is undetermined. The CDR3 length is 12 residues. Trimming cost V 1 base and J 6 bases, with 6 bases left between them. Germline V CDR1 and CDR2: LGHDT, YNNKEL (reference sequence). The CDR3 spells CASSQGNDGYTF. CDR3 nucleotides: TGTGCCAGCAGCCAAGGAAATGATGGCTACACCTTC.

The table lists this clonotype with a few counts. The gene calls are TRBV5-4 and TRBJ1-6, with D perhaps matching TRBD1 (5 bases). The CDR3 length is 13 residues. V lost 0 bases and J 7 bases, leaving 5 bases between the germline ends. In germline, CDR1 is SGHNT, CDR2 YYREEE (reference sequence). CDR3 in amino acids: CASSLDRNSPLHF. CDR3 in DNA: TGTGCCAGCAGCTTGGACAGGAATTCACCCCTCCACTTT.

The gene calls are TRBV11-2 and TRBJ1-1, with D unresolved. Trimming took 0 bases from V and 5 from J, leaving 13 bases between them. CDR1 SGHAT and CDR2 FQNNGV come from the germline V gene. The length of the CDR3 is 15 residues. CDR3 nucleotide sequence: TGTGCCAGCAGCTTAGATCTGAACCCCTGGACTGAAGCTTTCTTT. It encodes CASSLDLNPWTEAFF.

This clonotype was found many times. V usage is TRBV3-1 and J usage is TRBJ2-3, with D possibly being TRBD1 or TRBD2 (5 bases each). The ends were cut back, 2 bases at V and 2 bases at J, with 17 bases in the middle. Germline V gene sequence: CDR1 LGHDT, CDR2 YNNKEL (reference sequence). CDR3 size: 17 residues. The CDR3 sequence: CASSQLGGPGNTDTQYF. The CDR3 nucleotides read TGTGCCAGCAGCCAATTAGGAGGCCCAGGGAACACAGATACGCAGTATTTT.

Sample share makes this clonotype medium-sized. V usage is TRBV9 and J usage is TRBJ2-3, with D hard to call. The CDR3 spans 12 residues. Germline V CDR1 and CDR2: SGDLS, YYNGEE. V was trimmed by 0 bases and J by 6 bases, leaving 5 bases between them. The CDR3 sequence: CASSVEADTQYF. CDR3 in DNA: TGTGCCAGCAGCGTAGAAGCTGATACGCAGTATTTT.

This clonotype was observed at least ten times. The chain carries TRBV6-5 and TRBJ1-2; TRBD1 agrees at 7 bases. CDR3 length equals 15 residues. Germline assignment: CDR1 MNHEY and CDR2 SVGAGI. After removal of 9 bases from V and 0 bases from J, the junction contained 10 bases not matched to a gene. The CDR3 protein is CASGSQGGPNYGYTF. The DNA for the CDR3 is TGTGCCAGTGGGTCGCAGGGGGGACCTAACTATGGCTACACCTTC.